These T cell receptor beta chains were read from a single sample in a study of CD8 T cells in Susac syndrome. TCRdb reprocessed the immunoSEQ multiplex PCR reads with MiXCR, giving one entry per CDR3 protein. The data contain about 100,000 distinct CDR3 sequences, just under 95% of them singletons. The sequencing sample was made of CD8+ T cells from PBMCs. The receptors come from a human donor in good health. The CDR3 runs from the conserved cysteine through the conserved F or W. A D gene is named only where the DNA matches it firmly. For some rows the clone size is stated as once, few or many, or as a class when expanded; others skip it.

V gene	D gene	J gene	clone size	CDR3 protein	CDR3 DNA
TRBV19	-	TRBJ1-1	-	CASRHPNTEAFF	TGTGCCAGTAGACATCCTAACACTGAAGCTTTCTTT
TRBV2	-	TRBJ2-5	once	CASSSGVIQETQYF	TGTGCCAGCAGTTCGGGGGTTATCCAAGAGACCCAGTACTTC
TRBV4-1	TRBD2	TRBJ2-3	once	CASSPLAGGPTDTQYF	TGCGCCAGCAGCCCTCTGGCGGGGGGCCCGACAGATACGCAGTATTTT
TRBV6-5	-	TRBJ1-1	-	CASSYDGNTEAFF	TGTGCCAGCAGTTACGACGGCAACACTGAAGCTTTCTTT
TRBV3-1	TRBD1	TRBJ2-7	-	CASSPRDRDYEQYF	TGTGCCAGCAGCCCCCGGGACAGAGACTACGAGCAGTACTTC
TRBV29-1	TRBD1	TRBJ1-2	-	CSVLSSGTGGAGGYGYTF	TGCAGCGTCCTTTCTTCCGGGACAGGGGGCGCCGGGGGCTATGGCTACACCTTC
TRBV2	TRBD1	TRBJ1-5	-	CASNLQGGPNQPQHF	TGTGCCAGCAACTTACAGGGGGGGCCCAATCAGCCCCAGCATTTT
TRBV5-1	-	TRBJ2-1	-	CASSFGGQQFF	TGCGCCAGCAGCTTTGGGGGGCAGCAGTTCTTC
TRBV6-1	-	TRBJ2-7	-	CASSEGIPGASYEQYF	TGTGCCAGCAGTGAAGGCATTCCGGGGGCCTCCTACGAGCAGTACTTC
TRBV2	TRBD1	TRBJ2-4	-	CASRGQGAAKNIQYF	TGTGCCAGCAGGGGACAGGGGGCGGCCAAAAACATTCAGTACTTC
TRBV20-1	TRBD1	TRBJ2-7	-	CSAWPPDRDSYEQYF	TGCAGTGCTTGGCCCCCGGACAGGGACTCCTACGAGCAGTACTTC
TRBV7-3	TRBD2	TRBJ2-3	-	CASSPQGGLAGSTDTQYF	TGTGCCAGCAGCCCACAAGGAGGTCTAGCGGGTAGCACAGATACGCAGTATTTT
TRBV4-2	TRBD1	TRBJ2-5	-	CASSQESRTGAGGTQYF	TGTGCCAGCAGCCAAGAATCGCGGACAGGGGCAGGAGGGACCCAGTACTTC
TRBV5-6	-	TRBJ2-1	once	CASSPGSHEQFF	TGTGCCAGCAGCCCCGGCTCGCATGAGCAGTTCTTC
TRBV6-5	TRBD2	TRBJ2-7	-	CASSYSTGGLEQYF	TGTGCCAGCAGTTACTCGACGGGGGGGCTCGAGCAGTACTTC
TRBV29-1	-	TRBJ1-1	few	CSVGQNTEAFF	TGCAGCGTTGGGCAGAACACTGAAGCTTTCTTT
TRBV4-1	TRBD1	TRBJ2-3	-	CASSRLSTGMTDTQYF	TGCGCCAGCAGCCGACTATCGACAGGGATGACAGATACGCAGTATTTT
TRBV7-2	-	TRBJ1-1	-	CASSKQVNTEAFF	TGTGCCAGCAGTAAACAGGTGAACACTGAAGCTTTCTTT
TRBV9	-	TRBJ1-5	-	CASGPGLSNQPQHF	TGTGCCAGCGGGCCAGGATTGAGCAATCAGCCCCAGCATTTT
TRBV4-1	TRBD1	TRBJ2-7	once	CASSQVGTVQQYF	TGCGCCAGCAGCCAAGTAGGGACAGTCCAGCAGTACTTC
TRBV3-1	-	TRBJ1-6	-	CASSQVGSSPLHF	TGTGCCAGCAGCCAAGTTGGCTCCTCACCCCTCCACTTT
TRBV29-1	-	TRBJ2-2	-	CSALTGNTGELFF	TGCAGCGCATTGACAGGAAACACCGGGGAGCTGTTTTTT
TRBV7-8	TRBD2	TRBJ2-3	-	CASSFSTSGGYTDTQYF	TGTGCCAGCAGCTTTTCTACTAGCGGGGGGTACACAGATACGCAGTATTTT
TRBV7-6	-	TRBJ1-1	-	CASRLRQNTEAFF	TGTGCCAGCAGACTTAGACAGAACACTGAAGCTTTCTTT
TRBV20-1	-	TRBJ1-2	-	CSARDPKSAANYGYTF	TGCAGTGCTAGAGATCCCAAGTCCGCAGCTAACTATGGCTACACCTTC
TRBV5-6	-	TRBJ2-3	-	CASSLRSGRADTQYF	TGTGCCAGCAGCTTGCGTTCGGGGCGTGCAGATACGCAGTATTTT
TRBV5-1	-	TRBJ1-6	once	CASSWDGADSYNSPLHF	TGCGCCAGCAGCTGGGACGGCGCCGACTCCTATAATTCACCCCTCCACTTT
TRBV5-4	TRBD1	TRBJ2-7	-	CASSYLGQATSYEQYF	TGTGCCAGCAGCTATCTCGGACAGGCGACATCCTACGAGCAGTACTTC
TRBV7-9	-	TRBJ2-6	-	CASSFPAPYSGANVLTF	TGTGCCAGCAGCTTCCCCGCCCCGTACTCTGGGGCCAACGTCCTGACTTTC
TRBV7-2	TRBD2	TRBJ2-2	few	CASSLDTSGGEFTGELFF	TGTGCCAGCAGCTTAGATACTAGCGGGGGGGAGTTCACCGGGGAGCTGTTTTTT